This passage covers 5 T cell receptor beta chains from one sample sequenced in a study of shared clonotypes between healthy human individuals. Produced via immunoSEQ multiplex PCR; TCRdb's table is partial and in-frame only. The sample has about 660,000 clones, roughly 70% seen once. The sample taken for sequencing was memory CD4+ T cells sorted from blood. Indicated subset: CD45RA-negative fraction. The receptor source for this set is a woman in her thirties in good health.

The CDR3 region is CASSLVPNYGYTF. CDR3 DNA sequence: TGTGCCAGCAGTTTGGTTCCTAACTATGGCTACACCTTC. The genes are TRBV6-6 and TRBJ1-2; unclear D gene. The V and J ends lost 4 bases and 0 bases respectively, with 6 bases between them. Per the germline V gene, CDR1 is MNHNY and CDR2 is SVGAGI (reference sequence). This CDR3 spans 13 amino acids.

The V gene is TRBV19, the J gene TRBJ1-2; no firm D call. Germline CDR1 and CDR2: LNHDA and SQIVND (reference sequence). The CDR3 is made up of 15 amino acids. V lost 8 bases to trimming and J lost 4 bases, with 20 bases between them. This CDR3 reads CASFNIISPGYGYTF. The CDR3 DNA reads as TGTGCCAGTTTCAACATCATATCGCCGGGCTATGGCTACACCTTC. Filled out from reference TRBV19 and TRBJ1-2, the complete variable domain reads DGGITQSPKYLFRKEGQNVTLSCEQNLNHDAMYWYRQDPGQGLRLIYYSQIVNDFQKGDIAEGYSVSREKKESFPLTVTSAQKNPTAFYLCASFNIISPGYGYTFGSGTRLTVV.

V and J are TRBV6-4 and TRBJ2-3; 14 bases are shared with TRBD2. Germline V lookup: CDR1 MRHNA, CDR2 SNTAGT. The CDR3 consists of 15 residues. V trimming: 2 bases; J trimming: 9 bases; junction bases outside the gene matches: 4. CDR3 region: CASSDGTSGSSTQYF. DNA of the CDR3: TGTGCCAGCAGTGACGGGACTAGCGGGAGTTCAACGCAGTATTTT.

The genes are TRBV2 and TRBJ1-5; no definite D call. The CDR3 is 14 residues long. Trimming left V 6 bases short and J 1 base short, with 10 bases between. Germline V lookup: CDR1 SNHLY, CDR2 FYNNEI. CDR3 DNA: TGTGCCAGCAGACCCGACACGAGCAATCAGCCCCAGCATTTT. As protein: CASRPDTSNQPQHF.

V gene TRBV7-8 combines with J gene TRBJ1-6; D is unclear. Per germline, CDR1 SGHVS and CDR2 FQNEAQ. V was pared by 3 bases and J by 5 bases, with 11 bases between. The CDR3 is made up of 15 amino acids. The CDR3 protein is CASSLIRRNNSPLHF. The CDR3 bases are TGTGCCAGCAGCTTGATCCGGCGCAATAATTCACCCCTCCACTTT. The complete variable domain, with remaining parts taken from reference TRBV7-8 and TRBJ1-6, reads GAGVSQSPRYKVAKRGQDVALRCDPISGHVSLFWYQQALGQGPEFLTYFQNEAQLDKSGLPSDRFFAERPEGSVSTLKIQRTQQEDSAVYLCASSLIRRNNSPLHFGNGTRLTVT.